The 25 T cell receptor beta chains given below trace back to one sample, sequenced in a study of spatial heterogeneity in lung cancer. TCRdb re-called the 5' RACE reads through MiXCR, storing one row per CDR3 protein. The table has 40,000 to 45,000 distinct CDR3 sequences, roughly an eighth seen once. Documented time point: sample taken at primary tumor resection. The sequences come from PBMCs, collected at surgery. These receptor sequences come from a male donor with early-stage non-small cell lung cancer.

This clonotype was observed many times. The chain recombines TRBV5-1 with TRBJ2-7; possibly TRBD1 or TRBD2 for D (5 bases each). Trimming removed 0 bases from V and 0 bases from J, with 10 bases in between. Germline V lookup: CDR1 SGHRS, CDR2 YFSETQ. The CDR3 consists of 15 residues. The CDR3 is CASSLAPGTSYEQYF. Written as DNA, the CDR3 is TGCGCCAGCAGCTTGGCTCCAGGGACCTCCTACGAGCAGTACTTC.

This clonotype was counted only a few times. The genes are TRBV28 and TRBJ2-5; the D gene is possibly TRBD1 (6 bases). CDR3 length: 17 amino acids. Between the trimmed V and J ends, which lost 5 bases and 5 bases, there was a span of 24 bases. Germline V gene data show CDR1 as MDHEN and CDR2 as SYDVKM. Written as DNA, the CDR3 is TGTGCCAGCAGTCCCCTGGGGTACACAGGGTCAGGGGAGACCCAGTACTTC. Translating it yields CASSPLGYTGSGETQYF.

This clonotype was counted ten times or more. The chain carries TRBV5-1 and TRBJ2-3, with 8 bases matching TRBD2. The CDR3 consists of 14 residues. The germline V gene has CDR1 SGHRS and CDR2 YFSETQ. After removal of 0 bases from V and 6 bases from J, the junction contained 3 bases not matched to a gene. Here the CDR3 reads CASSLVLAGDTQYF. CDR3 coding DNA: TGCGCCAGCAGCTTGGTTCTAGCGGGTGATACGCAGTATTTT.

The rearrangement links TRBV20-1 to TRBJ1-3, with D uncertain. Germline V gene sequence: CDR1 DFQATT, CDR2 SNEGSKA (reference sequence). V gave up 0 bases and J gave up 3 bases, with 9 bases separating them. The CDR3 is 14 residues long. CDR3: CSARDMDRGNTIYF. The CDR3 coding sequence is TGCAGTGCTAGAGATATGGATCGTGGAAACACCATATATTTT.

The chain recombines TRBV3-1 with TRBJ2-3, with unresolved D. Trimming stripped 6 bases from V and 0 bases from J, with 10 bases between. The CDR3 is made up of 14 amino acids. CDR1 LGHDT and CDR2 YNNKEL come from the germline V gene (reference sequence). The CDR3 DNA is TGTGCCAGCAGTTACCCCTTTAGCACAGATACGCAGTATTTT. Its protein is CASSYPFSTDTQYF.

The sample holds a few counts of this clonotype. This chain uses TRBV15 with TRBJ2-1; D not certain. The CDR3 has 12 amino acids. Germline CDR1 is LNHNV and CDR2 is YYDKDF (reference sequence). With 0 bases removed from V and 7 bases from J, the gap between germline ends came to 4 bases. The CDR3 protein is CATSRDRNEQFF. The CDR3 DNA reads as TGTGCCACCAGCAGAGATAGGAATGAGCAGTTCTTC.

At least ten counts were recorded for this clonotype. This sequence joins TRBV6-5 and TRBJ2-2, with a weak D call TRBD2 (7 bases). From germline, CDR1 is MNHEY and CDR2 SVGAGI. CDR3 size: 15 residues. V was clipped by 5 bases and J by 6 bases, with 16 bases between them. The CDR3 region is CASSRGEGRPGELFF. CDR3 sequence (DNA): TGTGCCAGCAGTAGGGGGGAGGGCAGACCCGGGGAGCTGTTTTTT.

This clonotype has only a few counts. This chain joins TRBV2 and TRBJ1-5, with a tentative D call TRBD1 (5 bases). The CDR3 sequence is 14 residues long. Germline V CDR1 and CDR2: SNHLY, FYNNEI. V lost 5 bases to trimming and J lost 0 bases, with 8 bases between them. CDR3 residues: CASSSDTSNQPQHF. The CDR3 DNA sequence: TGTGCCAGCAGTTCGGACACTAGCAATCAGCCCCAGCATTTT.

J is TRBJ2-5 and V is TRBV29-1, with D possibly being TRBD2 (6 bases). Germline lookup yields CDR1 SQVTM and CDR2 ANQGSEA. The CDR3 is 13 amino acids. The ends were cut back, 7 bases at V and 5 bases at J, with 17 bases in the middle. The CDR3 region is CSANTGERETQYF. The CDR3 nucleotides read TGCAGCGCAAACACGGGGGAACGGGAGACCCAGTACTTC.

This clonotype has ten or more counts. The J gene is TRBJ2-1, the V gene TRBV19; D gene unclear. The CDR3 totals 15 residues. The germline gives CDR1 LNHDA, CDR2 SQIVND (reference sequence). The V gene lost 0 bases and the J gene lost 4 bases, with 10 bases spanning the gap. For the CDR3, the DNA is TGTGCCAGTAGTATAGATCCCACCAGATACAATGAGCAGTTCTTC. It is translated as CASSIDPTRYNEQFF.

The chain recombines TRBV3-1 with TRBJ1-6, with a tentative D call TRBD1 (6 bases). This CDR3 has 16 amino acids. CDR1 is LGHDT, CDR2 YNNKEL, per germline (reference sequence). The V end lost 1 base, the J end lost 9 bases, and 16 bases lay between the germline ends. The CDR3 nucleotides read TGTGCCAGCAGCCAAGTAAGCGGGACATACGTTTCACCCCTCCACTTT. Encoded protein: CASSQVSGTYVSPLHF.

This clonotype has more than one count but fewer than ten. This chain links TRBV29-1 with TRBJ1-4; the D gene is possibly TRBD1 (6 bases). This CDR3 is built from 12 residues. CDR1 is SQVTM and CDR2 is ANQGSEA in the germline V gene. With 2 bases removed from V and 10 bases from J, the gap between germline ends came to 11 bases. DNA of the CDR3: TGCAGCGTTGAACGGGGGGCAGGAAAACTGTTTTTT. It codes for CSVERGAGKLFF.

This clonotype was seen a handful of times. This chain joins TRBV6-1 and TRBJ2-7; TRBD2 aligns across 11 bases. From germline, CDR1 is MNHNS and CDR2 SASEGT. Germline trimming cut 4 bases from V and 3 bases from J; bases unmatched to any gene: 5. The CDR3 has 15 residues. CDR3 nucleotide sequence: TGTGCCAGCAGTGGTCCTAGCGGGAGGAACTACGAGCAGTACTTC. It yields the protein CASSGPSGRNYEQYF.

Regarding this clonotype: A much larger clone lies one base from this, so it may be a read error. V and J are TRBV20-1 and TRBJ1-5, with TRBD1 matching over 11 bases. The end of the DNA aligns better with TRBJ2-3, so the J call may be wrong. Germline-derived CDR1 and CDR2 are DFQATT and SNEGSKA (reference sequence). This CDR3 region has 13 residues. This chain's CDR3 is CSARTGGNQPQYF. The CDR3 DNA reads TGCAGTGCCAGGACAGGGGGCAATCAGCCCCAGTATTTT.

The gene calls are TRBV12-3 or TRBV12-4 and TRBJ2-5; possible D gene TRBD1, 5 bases. Trimming removed 5 bases from V and 5 bases from J, with 9 bases in between. CDR3 length: 12 amino acids. The CDR3: CASSDAGETQYF. The CDR3, as DNA: TGTGCCAGCAGTGATGCAGGGGAGACCCAGTACTTC.

This clonotype was picked up a small number of times. This chain links TRBV7-2 with TRBJ1-6, with D hard to call. Germline CDR1 reads SGHTA; CDR2 reads FQGNSA. There are 12 residues in the CDR3. V was clipped by 5 bases and J by 10 bases, with 9 bases between them. The CDR3 region is CASSQEYSPLHF. The DNA for the CDR3 is TGTGCCAGCAGCCAGGAATACTCACCCCTCCACTTT.

This clonotype was recorded at least ten times. The chain links TRBV20-1 to TRBJ1-4; 10 nucleotides match TRBD1. CDR1 is DFQATT and CDR2 is SNEGSKA in the germline V gene (reference sequence). V lost 3 bases, J lost 8 bases, and 9 bases stayed unmatched. The CDR3 has 15 amino acids. The CDR3: CSARGPGQGQEKLFF. CDR3 in DNA: TGCAGTGCTAGGGGCCCGGGACAGGGGCAAGAAAAACTGTTTTTT.

The chain is built from TRBV7-2 and TRBJ1-2; D is undetermined. V shed 1 base and J shed 1 base, with 10 bases lying between them. The CDR3 is made up of 15 amino acids. The germline V gene has CDR1 SGHTA and CDR2 FQGNSA. DNA for the CDR3: TGTGCCAGCAGCTTAGAACCGACGTTTAACTATGGCTACACCTTC. Amino acid sequence: CASSLEPTFNYGYTF.

The V call is TRBV20-1, the J call TRBJ1-5; the D is unclear. With 0 bases removed from V and 6 bases from J, the gap between germline ends came to 9 bases. Germline V gives CDR1 DFQATT, CDR2 SNEGSKA (reference sequence). This CDR3 spans 13 amino acids. CDR3 sequence (DNA): TGCAGTGCTAGAGATGGTAAGCGTCAGCCCCAGCATTTT. It yields the protein CSARDGKRQPQHF.

This clonotype was seen a handful of times. The rearrangement links TRBV20-1 to TRBJ1-1, with no clear D. There are 11 residues in the CDR3. Germline V gene sequence: CDR1 DFQATT, CDR2 SNEGSKA (reference sequence). Between the trimmed V and J ends, which lost 6 bases and 6 bases, there was a span of 11 bases. The CDR3 nucleotides are TGCAGTGCCCCTCGCGATCCTGAAGCTTTCTTT. This gives the protein CSAPRDPEAFF.

This clonotype was counted between two and nine times. The chain carries TRBV20-1 and TRBJ2-7, with no clear D. CDR1 DFQATT and CDR2 SNEGSKA come from the germline V gene (reference sequence). V was clipped by 6 bases and J by 6 bases, with 15 bases between them. The CDR3 runs to 12 residues. The CDR3 loop is CSASPRSSEQYF. CDR3 coding DNA: TGCAGTGCCAGCCCGAGGTCGAGCGAGCAGTACTTC.

This clonotype has more than one count but fewer than ten. V is TRBV10-3 and J is TRBJ2-7; D tentatively fits TRBD1 or TRBD2 (6 bases each). This CDR3 is 14 amino acids long. Germline V gene sequence: CDR1 ENHRY, CDR2 SYGVKD. Trimming shortened V by 2 bases and J by 3 bases, and 11 bases separated the two germline ends. In nucleotides, the CDR3 is TGTGCCATCAGTGAGAACAGGGAGGTCTACGAGCAGTACTTC. Its translation: CAISENREVYEQYF.

V gene TRBV6-5 combines with J gene TRBJ1-1, with a weak D call TRBD1 (5 bases). Germline lookup yields CDR1 MNHEY and CDR2 SVGAGI. This CDR3 is 11 amino acids long. Trimming took off 4 bases at V and 8 bases at J, with 8 bases between the two ends. The CDR3 reads CASSSRDEAFF. CDR3 nucleotides: TGTGCCAGCAGTTCCCGGGACGAAGCTTTCTTT.

This clonotype was observed at least ten times. The rearrangement uses TRBV20-1 and TRBJ2-3; unclear D gene. With 0 bases removed from V and 2 bases from J, the gap between germline ends came to 3 bases. The CDR3 covers 12 residues. The V gene's germline CDR1 is DFQATT and CDR2 SNEGSKA (reference sequence). CDR3: CSARDDTDTQYF. In DNA form, the CDR3 reads TGCAGTGCTAGAGATGACACAGATACGCAGTATTTT.

CDR3 coding DNA: TGTGCCAGCAGCTTAGTCGCTGGGAGTGATTCACCCCTCCACTTT. Translation: CASSLVAGSDSPLHF. The V and J genes are TRBV7-9 and TRBJ1-6; D call uncertain. Trimming removed 1 base at V and 8 bases at J, with 12 bases between. The germline V gene has CDR1 SEHNR and CDR2 FQNEAQ (reference sequence). This CDR3 contains 15 residues.